The 2 T cell receptor beta chains below were found in one sample sequenced in a study of cytomegalovirus exposure and HLA in healthy donors. TCRdb keeps only in-frame clones here, not all; method: immunoSEQ multiplex PCR. The data show approximately 150,000 clones, with approximately 86% seen just once and roughly 2.5% held by the top ten. Sequenced: PBMCs. The source is a man aged 18 to 29 in good health and CMV-seropositive.

The rearrangement uses TRBV27 and TRBJ2-4, with 11 bases aligning to TRBD2. Per the germline V gene, CDR1 is MNHEY and CDR2 is SMNVEV (reference sequence). There are 16 residues in the CDR3. V dropped 2 bases and J dropped 3; count of bases not matched to a gene: 3. The CDR3: CASSLTSGGLKNIQYF. The CDR3 coding sequence is TGTGCCAGCAGTTTAACTAGCGGGGGACTCAAAAACATTCAGTACTTC.

The genes are TRBV5-1 and TRBJ1-4; D possibly corresponds to TRBD1 (6 bases). Germline lookup yields CDR1 SGHRS and CDR2 YFSETQ. This CDR3 contains 14 residues. V lost 4 bases and J lost 6, with 13 bases in between. CDR3 sequence: CASSPGPGDEKLFF. The CDR3 nucleotides read TGCGCCAGCAGCCCGGGGCCAGGGGATGAAAAACTGTTTTTT.